Sequencing of this T cell receptor beta chain was carried out in a study of identical twins. MiXCR, run by TCRdb on the 5' RACE reads, gives a single entry per CDR3 protein. The data show some 210,000 distinct CDR3 sequences, 15% seen once. The germline V gene has CDR1 SEHNR and CDR2 FQNEAQ (reference sequence). The germline V and J ends were trimmed by 0 bases and 6 bases, with 19 bases remaining between them. There are 17 residues in the CDR3. The data also belong to a second study, concerning T cells expressing NK-cell markers.

Input material: CD8+ T cells sorted from blood. The clonotype originates from a woman under 30 in good health. The chain links TRBV7-9 to TRBJ2-3, with D possibly TRBD1 on 6 matching bases. The DNA of the CDR3 is TGTGCCAGCAGCTTAGCCAAGGGACAAGGGGATTCGGATACGCAGTATTTT. Translated, it gives CASSLAKGQGDSDTQYF.